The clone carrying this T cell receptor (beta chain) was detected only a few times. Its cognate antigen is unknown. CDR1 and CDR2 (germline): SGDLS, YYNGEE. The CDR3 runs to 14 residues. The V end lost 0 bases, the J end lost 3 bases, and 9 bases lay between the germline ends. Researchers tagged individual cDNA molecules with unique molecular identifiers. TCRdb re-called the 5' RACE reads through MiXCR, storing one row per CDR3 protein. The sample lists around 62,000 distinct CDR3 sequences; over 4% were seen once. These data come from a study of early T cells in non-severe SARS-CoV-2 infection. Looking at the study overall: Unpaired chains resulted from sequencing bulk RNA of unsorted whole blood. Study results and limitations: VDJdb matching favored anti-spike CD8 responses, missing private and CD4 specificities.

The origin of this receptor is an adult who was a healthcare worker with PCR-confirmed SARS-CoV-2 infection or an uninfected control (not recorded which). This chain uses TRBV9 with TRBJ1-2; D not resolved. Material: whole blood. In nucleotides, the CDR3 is TGTGCCAGCAGCGTAGATGGCGGGTACTATGGCTACACCTTC. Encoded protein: CASSVDGGYYGYTF.